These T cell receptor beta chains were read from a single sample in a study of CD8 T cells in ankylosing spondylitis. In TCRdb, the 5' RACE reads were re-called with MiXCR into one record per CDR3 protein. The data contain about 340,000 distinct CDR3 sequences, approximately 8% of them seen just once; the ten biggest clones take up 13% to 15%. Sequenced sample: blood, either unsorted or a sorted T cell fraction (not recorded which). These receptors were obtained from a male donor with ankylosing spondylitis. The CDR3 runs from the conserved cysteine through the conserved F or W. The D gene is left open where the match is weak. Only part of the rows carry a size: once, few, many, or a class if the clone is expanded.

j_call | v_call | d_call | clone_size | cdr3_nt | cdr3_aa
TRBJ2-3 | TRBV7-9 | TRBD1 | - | TGTGCCAGCAGCTCCGGGACAGGGATCACAGATACGCAGTATTTT | CASSSGTGITDTQYF
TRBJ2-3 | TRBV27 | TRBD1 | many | TGTGCCAGCAGAGCCGAATCCGGGACAGGGGGCCCAGATACGCAGTATTTT | CASRAESGTGGPDTQYF
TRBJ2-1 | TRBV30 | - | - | TGTGCCTGGAGTTCTCCTTACTACCGGAACGACTACAATGAGCAGTTCTTC | CAWSSPYYRNDYNEQFF
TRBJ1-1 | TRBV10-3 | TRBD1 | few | TGTGCCACGCAGGGGGCGCGAACTGAAGCTTTCTTT | CATQGARTEAFF
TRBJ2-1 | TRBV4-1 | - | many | TGCGCCAGCAGCCTGGAAGGCTTCGGGCGCTACAATGAGCAGTTCTTC | CASSLEGFGRYNEQFF
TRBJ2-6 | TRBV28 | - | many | TGTGCCAGCAGGCCGTCTGGGGCCAACGTCCTGACTTTC | CASRPSGANVLTF
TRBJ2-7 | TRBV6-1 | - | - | TGTGCCAGTCGATCTCCGCAGGATTACCTCTACGAGCAGTACTTC | CASRSPQDYLYEQYF
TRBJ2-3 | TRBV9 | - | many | TGTGCCAGCAGCGTAGACCCCACAGATACGCAGTATTTT | CASSVDPTDTQYF
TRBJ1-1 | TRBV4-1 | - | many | TGCGCCAGCACCACCATGCAGCCGCACACTGAAGCTTTCTTT | CASTTMQPHTEAFF
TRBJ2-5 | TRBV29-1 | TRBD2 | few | TGCAGCGTTGGTGTGAGGACTAGCGGGAGAAGGGAGACCCAGTACTTC | CSVGVRTSGRRETQYF
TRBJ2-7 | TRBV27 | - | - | TGTGCCAGCAGTTTCTCGGAGAGCTACGAGCAGTACTTC | CASSFSESYEQYF
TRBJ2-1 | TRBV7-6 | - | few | TGTGCCAGCAGCTTAACTCACTGGGGGTCCCCCTACAATGAGCAGTTCTTC | CASSLTHWGSPYNEQFF
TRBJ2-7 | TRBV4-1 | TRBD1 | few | TGCGCCAGCAGCCACTCGGACAGGGACGAGCAGTACTTC | CASSHSDRDEQYF
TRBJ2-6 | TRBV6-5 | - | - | TGTGCCAGCAGTTACTCGGGCCGTAAAGGCTCTGGGGCCAACGTCCTGACTTTC | CASSYSGRKGSGANVLTF
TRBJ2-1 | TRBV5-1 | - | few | TGCGCCAGCAGCTTGGAAGGGGCGCATGAGCAGTTCTTC | CASSLEGAHEQFF
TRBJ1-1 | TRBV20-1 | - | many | TGCAGTGCTATGTCCCAGGTCACTGAAGCTTTCTTT | CSAMSQVTEAFF
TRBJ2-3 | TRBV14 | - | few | TGTGCCAGCAGCCAAGATCCCGCACGCCGTACGCAGTATTTT | CASSQDPARRTQYF
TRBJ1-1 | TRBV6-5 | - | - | TGTGCCAGCAGTTACCGCGAGGAAGCCACTGAAGCTTTCTTT | CASSYREEATEAFF
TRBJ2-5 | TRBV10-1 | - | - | TGCGCCAGCAGTGATACGGGAGAGACCCAGTACTTC | CASSDTGETQYF
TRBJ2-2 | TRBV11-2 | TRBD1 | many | TGTGCCAGCAGCCGACCACTAGGCAGGGGGCGCCGGAGGGAGCTGTTTTTT | CASSRPLGRGRRRELFF
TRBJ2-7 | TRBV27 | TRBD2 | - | TGTGCCAGCAGTTACAGACTAGCGGATACCTACGAGCAGTACTTC | CASSYRLADTYEQYF
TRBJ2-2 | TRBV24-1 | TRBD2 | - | TGTGCCACCAGTGAACCAGCGGGAGGGCCGTCCGGGGAGCTGTTTTTT | CATSEPAGGPSGELFF
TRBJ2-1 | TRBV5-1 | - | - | TGCGCCAGCAGCTCGACTGGGGGGAGTGAGCAGTTCTTC | CASSSTGGSEQFF
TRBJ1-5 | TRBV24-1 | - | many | TGTGCCACCAGTGACGGAAATCAGCCCCAGCATTTT | CATSDGNQPQHF
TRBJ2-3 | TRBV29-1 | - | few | TGCAGCGTTGAAGAACAACTAGGTCGTACGCAGTATTTT | CSVEEQLGRTQYF
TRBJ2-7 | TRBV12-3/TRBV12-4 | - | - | TGTGCCAGCAGGGAGGCGGGACTCGGGTACGAGCAGTACTTC | CASREAGLGYEQYF
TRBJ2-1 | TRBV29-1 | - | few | TGCAGCATCGCTAGCGCGGTGGATAATGAGCAGTTCTTC | CSIASAVDNEQFF
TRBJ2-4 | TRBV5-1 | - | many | TGCGCCAGCAGATCATCTAGCGAGCCGAACATTCAGTACTTC | CASRSSSEPNIQYF
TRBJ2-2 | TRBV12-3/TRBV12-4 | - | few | TGTGCCAGCAAAGGACCGGCCACCGGGGAGCTGTTTTTT | CASKGPATGELFF
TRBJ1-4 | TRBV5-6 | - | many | TGTGCCAGCAGCAGCTTGGCCGGGGAAACTAATGAAAAACTGTTTTTT | CASSSLAGETNEKLFF
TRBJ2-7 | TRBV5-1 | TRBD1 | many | TGCGCCAGCAGCTTGGGACCCTTACACAGGGGATCCCCCTACGAGCAGTACTTC | CASSLGPLHRGSPYEQYF
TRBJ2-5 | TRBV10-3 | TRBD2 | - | TGTGCCATCAGTGAACAGAGGGGTGCGGGAGTTGGAGAGACCCAGTACTTC | CAISEQRGAGVGETQYF
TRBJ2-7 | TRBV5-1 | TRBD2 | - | TGCGCCAGCAGGCTGACTACGGGGGGTCTGAGCTCCTACGAGCAGTACTTC | CASRLTTGGLSSYEQYF
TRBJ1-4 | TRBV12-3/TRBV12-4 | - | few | TGTGCCAGCAGAAAACTGAGGGGAGCAAGAGAAAAACTGTTTTTT | CASRKLRGAREKLFF
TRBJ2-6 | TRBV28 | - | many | TGTGCCAGCAACCCCGAAGTAGGCTCTGGGGCCAACGTCCTGACTTTC | CASNPEVGSGANVLTF
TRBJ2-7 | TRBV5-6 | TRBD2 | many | TGTGCCAGCAGCTTGGGGACTAGCGGGAGTACTCCTCTAGTCAACGAGCAGTACTTC | CASSLGTSGSTPLVNEQYF
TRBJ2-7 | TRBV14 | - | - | TGTGCCAGCAGCCAGTCGTGGGCATCCTACGAGCAGTACTTC | CASSQSWASYEQYF
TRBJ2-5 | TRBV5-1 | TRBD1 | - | TGCGCCAGCAGCGCCTACAGGGGCTACCAAGAGACCCAGTACTTC | CASSAYRGYQETQYF
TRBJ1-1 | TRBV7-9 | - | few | TGTGCCAGCAGCGCCGAGCCAGAGAACACTGAAGCTTTCTTT | CASSAEPENTEAFF
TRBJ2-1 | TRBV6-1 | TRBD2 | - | TGTGCCAGCCTCCGGGGGGGCGACTCCTACAATGAGCAGTTCTTC | CASLRGGDSYNEQFF
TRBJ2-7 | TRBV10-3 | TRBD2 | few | TGTGCCATCAGGCCGACTAGCGGGAGTAACGAGCAGTACTTC | CAIRPTSGSNEQYF
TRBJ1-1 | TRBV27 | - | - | TGTGCCAGCAGTGGGGGATGGACCACTGAAGCTTTCTTT | CASSGGWTTEAFF
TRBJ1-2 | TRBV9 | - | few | TGTGCCAGCAGCCTTTACGGGGACCTTGGGTATGGCTACACCTTC | CASSLYGDLGYGYTF
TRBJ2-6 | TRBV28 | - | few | TGTGCCAGCACTTCCACAGACTCTGGGGCCAACGTCCTGACTTTC | CASTSTDSGANVLTF
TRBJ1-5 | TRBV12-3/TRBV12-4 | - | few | TGTGCCAGCAGCCTCTCGACGGGGGGCTTTGAGTTGGGCAATCAGCCCCAGCATTTT | CASSLSTGGFELGNQPQHF
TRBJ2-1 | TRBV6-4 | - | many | TGTGCCAGCAGTGACTTAGGAGGGAATGAGCAGTTCTTC | CASSDLGGNEQFF
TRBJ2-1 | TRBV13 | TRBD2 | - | TGTGCCAGCAGCTTCGGACTAGCGGGACCCGTTGAGCAGTTCTTC | CASSFGLAGPVEQFF
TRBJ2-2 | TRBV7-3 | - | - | TGTGCCAGCAGCCCCCGGGGGCAGAACACCGGGGAGCTGTTTTTT | CASSPRGQNTGELFF
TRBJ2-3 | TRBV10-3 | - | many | TGTGCCATCAGTTATAGCGGAGAGGGGGCAGATACGCAGTATTTT | CAISYSGEGADTQYF
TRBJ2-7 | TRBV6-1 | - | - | TGTGCCAGCAGTGAATGGGACTACGAGCAGTACTTC | CASSEWDYEQYF
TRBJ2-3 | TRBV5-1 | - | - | TGCGCCAGCAGCTTGATCGCCGGGAGAACAGATACGCAGTATTTT | CASSLIAGRTDTQYF
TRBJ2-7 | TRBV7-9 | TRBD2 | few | TGTGCCAGCAGCTTAGTCCCTCTAGCGGGAGGCTCCTACGAGCAGTACTTC | CASSLVPLAGGSYEQYF
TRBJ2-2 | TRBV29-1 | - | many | TGCAGCGCCCTCAGGAGGGATAGCACCGGGGAGCTGTTTTTT | CSALRRDSTGELFF
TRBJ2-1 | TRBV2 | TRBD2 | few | TGTGCCAGCAAAAGCGGGAGTAATAAGAATGAGCAGTTCTTC | CASKSGSNKNEQFF
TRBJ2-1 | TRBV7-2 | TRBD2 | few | TGTGCCAGCAGGAAACGACTAGCGGGAGTCAGTAATGAGCAGTTCTTC | CASRKRLAGVSNEQFF
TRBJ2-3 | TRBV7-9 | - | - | TGTGCCAGCAGCTTAGGGGTACAGGAAAGCACAGATACGCAGTATTTT | CASSLGVQESTDTQYF
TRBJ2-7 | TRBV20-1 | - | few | TGCAGTGCTAGAGGGGGGGACAGCGCCACCTACGAGCAGTACTTC | CSARGGDSATYEQYF
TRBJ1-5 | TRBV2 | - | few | TGTGCCAGCAGTGTTGCCAGCTGGCAGCCCCAGCATTTT | CASSVASWQPQHF
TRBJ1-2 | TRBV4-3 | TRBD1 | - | TGCGCCAGCAGCCAAGTCAACAGGGGGTATGGCTACACCTTC | CASSQVNRGYGYTF